This entry lists 16 T cell receptor beta chains sequenced from one sample in a study of cytomegalovirus exposure and HLA in healthy donors. It was with 60 Vbeta and 13 Jbeta primers that the PCR ran. Assay used: immunoSEQ multiplex PCR; TCRdb lists only in-frame clones, some missing. The sample contains 120,000 or so clones, 15% of which appear only once. Sequenced: PBMCs. Receptors were obtained from a woman between 18 and 29 years old in good health and CMV-seronegative.

This clone was seen only a few times. CDR3 sequence: CASRPATSTGYGYTF. CDR3 nucleotide sequence: TGTGCCAGCAGGCCTGCTACATCAACAGGATATGGCTACACCTTC. This chain links TRBV7-2 with TRBJ1-2; the D gene is possibly TRBD1 (5 bases). Trimming stripped 6 bases from V and 5 bases from J, with 19 bases between. This CDR3 has 15 residues. Per germline, CDR1 SGHTA and CDR2 FQGNSA.

This clone was counted only a few times. The gene calls are TRBV15 and TRBJ2-1, with 9 bases lining up with TRBD2. V lost 5 bases and J lost 4; bases outside the gene matches: 3. CDR1 and CDR2 from the germline V gene are LNHNV and YYDKDF (reference sequence). This CDR3 spans 14 amino acids. This CDR3 reads CATSPSGVYNEQFF. For the CDR3, the DNA is TGTGCCACCAGCCCTAGCGGGGTATACAATGAGCAGTTCTTC.

In this sample, this clone turned up a few times. V gene TRBV27 combines with J gene TRBJ2-3; D not certain. Trimming stripped 4 bases from V and 1 base from J, with 6 bases between. The CDR3 runs 13 residues. The germline gives CDR1 MNHEY, CDR2 SMNVEV (reference sequence). This chain's CDR3 is CASSWAGTDTQYF. The CDR3 nucleotides read TGTGCCAGCAGTTGGGCTGGCACAGATACGCAGTATTTT.

This clone has just a few counts. The rearrangement links TRBV12-5 to TRBJ1-2, with a weak D call TRBD1 (5 bases). The V gene lost 5 bases and the J gene lost 1 base, with 8 bases spanning the gap. CDR1 is LGHNT, CDR2 FRNRAP, per germline. The CDR3 is 13 amino acids. The CDR3 spells CASGGQGNYGYTF. CDR3 DNA: TGTGCTAGTGGTGGGCAGGGTAACTATGGCTACACCTTC.

The chain couples TRBV5-4 to TRBJ2-7; tentatively, D is TRBD1 (5 bases). The V gene's germline CDR1 is SGHNT and CDR2 YYREEE (reference sequence). The CDR3 is 14 residues long. V lost 2 bases and J lost 0, with 9 bases in between. CDR3 in amino acids: CASSFLTDSYEQYF. In DNA form, the CDR3 reads TGTGCCAGCAGCTTCCTGACAGACTCCTACGAGCAGTACTTC.

This clone was observed a few times. J is TRBJ1-1 and V is TRBV29-1, with TRBD1 matching over 7 bases. The CDR3 sequence is 13 residues long. Germline V gives CDR1 SQVTM, CDR2 ANQGSEA. Germline trimming cut 6 bases from V and 0 bases from J; bases unmatched to any gene: 4. The DNA for the CDR3 is TGCAGCGTGGGACAGATTATGAACACTGAAGCTTTCTTT. Amino acid sequence: CSVGQIMNTEAFF. Complete variable domain (other parts from reference TRBV29-1 and TRBJ1-1): SAVISQKPSRDICQRGTSLTIQCQVDSQVTMMFWYRQQPGQSLTLIATANQGSEATYESGFVIDKFPISRPNLTFSTLTVSNMSPEDSSIYLCSVGQIMNTEAFFGQGTRLTVV.

This clone occurred a few times. This chain links TRBV7-2 with TRBJ1-1, with D possibly matching TRBD1 (5 bases). The CDR3 sequence is 14 residues long. Germline CDR1 reads SGHTA; CDR2 reads FQGNSA. V was trimmed by 5 bases and J by 5 bases, leaving 15 bases between them. CDR3 in amino acids: CASSPLGGVTEAFF. The CDR3 DNA is TGTGCCAGCAGCCCACTTGGAGGGGTGACTGAAGCTTTCTTT.

The V gene is TRBV7-8, the J gene TRBJ1-4; TRBD1 agrees at 9 bases. Trimming removed 4 bases from V and 7 bases from J; junction bases left unmatched: 7. In germline, CDR1 is SGHVS, CDR2 FQNEAQ. This CDR3 has 15 residues. The CDR3 DNA reads TGTGCCAGCAGCTCTACAGGGGGCAGGGCTGAAAAACTGTTTTTT. Residues: CASSSTGGRAEKLFF.

The chain couples TRBV5-4 to TRBJ2-7; D is undetermined. The CDR3 has 12 residues. V was pared by 4 bases and J by 0 bases, with 5 bases between. CDR1 and CDR2 from the germline V gene are SGHNT and YYREEE (reference sequence). The CDR3 sequence is CASSHSSYEQYF. The CDR3 nucleotides read TGTGCCAGCAGCCATAGCTCCTACGAGCAGTACTTC.

CDR3 in amino acids: CASSPKAPGLAGRHEQYF. The DNA for the CDR3 is TGTGCCAGCAGCCCGAAGGCCCCCGGGCTAGCGGGACGCCACGAGCAGTACTTC. The rearrangement joins TRBV4-2 to TRBJ2-7; 9 bases agree with TRBD2. The CDR3 spans 18 residues. V was pared by 4 bases and J by 5 bases, with 18 bases of the junction left unmatched. CDR1 is LGHNA and CDR2 is YNFKEQ in the germline V gene.

This chain uses TRBV9 with TRBJ2-3; TRBD2 matches at 9 bases. Germline V gene sequence: CDR1 SGDLS, CDR2 YYNGEE. The ends lost 3 bases at V and 0 bases at J; junction bases unmatched: 8. The CDR3 covers 17 residues. The chain's CDR3 is CASSERVSGGSTDTQYF. The CDR3 DNA is TGTGCCAGCAGCGAGCGAGTCAGCGGGGGGAGCACAGATACGCAGTATTTT.

This chain uses TRBV28 with TRBJ1-5; 7 bases agree with TRBD1. The V gene end was trimmed by 6 bases and the J gene end by 6 bases; junction bases not matched to a gene: 8. The CDR3 contains 14 residues. Germline V CDR1 and CDR2: MDHEN, SYDVKM. The DNA of the CDR3 is TGTGCCAGCAGCCCAAGACAGGGTGGTCAGCCCCAGCATTTT. It encodes CASSPRQGGQPQHF.

This clone was counted a few times. The chain employs TRBV6-6 and TRBJ1-1; D gene uncertain. CDR1 is MNHNY and CDR2 is SVGAGI in the germline V gene (reference sequence). Trimming cost V 6 bases and J 0 bases, with 11 bases left between them. The CDR3 runs to 14 residues. The CDR3 region is CASSLGDMNTEAFF. As DNA, the CDR3 is TGTGCCAGCAGCCTGGGTGACATGAACACTGAAGCTTTCTTT.

The chain carries TRBV9 and TRBJ2-1, with D possibly matching TRBD2 (6 bases). Germline CDR1 SGDLS, CDR2 YYNGEE. There are 15 residues in the CDR3. V shed 0 bases and J shed 7 bases, with 14 bases lying between them. This CDR3 reads CASSVEWDFPNEQFF. In DNA, the CDR3 is TGTGCCAGCAGCGTAGAATGGGACTTCCCTAATGAGCAGTTCTTC.

V and J are TRBV5-6 and TRBJ2-7; D might be TRBD1 (6 bases). The CDR3 loop spans 13 amino acids. V was shortened by 2 bases and J by 5 bases, with 11 bases between the two germline ends. Germline V lookup: CDR1 SGHDT, CDR2 YYEEEE. The chain's CDR3 is CASSLQGSDEQYF. CDR3 sequence (DNA): TGTGCCAGCAGCTTACAGGGTTCGGACGAGCAGTACTTC.

The rearrangement links TRBV28 to TRBJ2-3; D unresolved. The CDR3 runs to 12 residues. Between the trimmed V and J ends, which lost 5 bases and 6 bases, there was a span of 9 bases. Per the germline V gene, CDR1 is MDHEN and CDR2 is SYDVKM. CDR3 nucleotides: TGTGCCAGCAGTCCCCCCTCCGATACGCAGTATTTT. Protein product: CASSPPSDTQYF. Together with reference TRBV28 and TRBJ2-3, the CDR3 gives the full variable domain: DVKVTQSSRYLVKRTGEKVFLECVQDMDHENMFWYRQDPGLGLRLIYFSYDVKMKEKGDIPEGYSVSREKKERFSLILESASTNQTSMYLCASSPPSDTQYFGPGTRLTVL.